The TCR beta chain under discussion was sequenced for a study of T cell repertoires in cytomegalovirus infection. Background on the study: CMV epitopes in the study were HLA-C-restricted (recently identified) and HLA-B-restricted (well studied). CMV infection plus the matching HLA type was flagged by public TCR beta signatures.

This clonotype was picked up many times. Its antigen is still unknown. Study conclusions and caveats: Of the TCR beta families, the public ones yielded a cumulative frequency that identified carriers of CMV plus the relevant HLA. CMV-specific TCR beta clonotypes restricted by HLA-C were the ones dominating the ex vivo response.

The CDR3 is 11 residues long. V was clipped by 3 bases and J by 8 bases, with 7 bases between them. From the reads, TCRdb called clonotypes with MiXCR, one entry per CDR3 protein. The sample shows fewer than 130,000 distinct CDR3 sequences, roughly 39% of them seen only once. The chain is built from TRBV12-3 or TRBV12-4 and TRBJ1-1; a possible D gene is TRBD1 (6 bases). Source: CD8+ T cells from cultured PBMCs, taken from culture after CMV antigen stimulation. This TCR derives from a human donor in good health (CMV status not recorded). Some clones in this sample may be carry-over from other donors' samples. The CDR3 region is CASSFQGEAFF. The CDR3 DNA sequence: TGTGCCAGCAGTTTCCAGGGGGAAGCTTTCTTT.